This entry is about one T cell receptor (beta chain). The antigen is not known. The data derive from a study of graft-versus-host responses after intestinal transplantation. CDR1 is SEHNR, CDR2 FQNEAQ, per germline (reference sequence). The CDR3 has 13 amino acids. V was pared by 3 bases and J by 5 bases, with 10 bases between. Produced via immunoSEQ multiplex PCR; TCRdb's table is partial and in-frame only. Among fewer than 120,000 clones, about 94% were seen once, and the ten largest hold less than 0.55%. This specimen was unstimulated CD8+ T cells sorted from spleen or lymph node cells, taken before intestinal transplant. The rearrangement links TRBV7-9 to TRBJ1-1; D perhaps matches TRBD1 (5 bases). This clonotype was sampled from a human donor who received an intestinal transplant. Here the CDR3 DNA reads TGTGCCAGCAGCTTTCCAGGGTGGACTGAAGCTTTCTTT. Translated, it gives CASSFPGWTEAFF. The full variable domain, in which reference TRBV7-9 and TRBJ1-1 provide the parts outside the CDR3, is DTGVSQNPRHKITKRGQNVTFRCDPISEHNRLYWYRQTLGQGPEFLTYFQNEAQLEKSRLLSDRFSAERPKGSFSTLEIQRTEQGDSAMYLCASSFPGWTEAFFGQGTRLTVV.